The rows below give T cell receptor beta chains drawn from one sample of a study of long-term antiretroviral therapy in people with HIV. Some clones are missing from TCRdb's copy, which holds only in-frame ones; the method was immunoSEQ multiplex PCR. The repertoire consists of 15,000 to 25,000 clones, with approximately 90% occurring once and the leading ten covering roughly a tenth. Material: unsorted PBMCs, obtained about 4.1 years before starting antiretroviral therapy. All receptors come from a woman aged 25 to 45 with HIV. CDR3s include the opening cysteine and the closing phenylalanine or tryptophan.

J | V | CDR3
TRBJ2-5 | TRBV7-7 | CASSLARSGGELYQETQYF
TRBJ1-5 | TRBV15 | CATSRDGQGTGQPQHF
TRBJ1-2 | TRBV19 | CASSIMTNNYGYTF
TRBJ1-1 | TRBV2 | CASSSRQMTEAFF
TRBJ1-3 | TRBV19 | CASSISGAGNTIYF
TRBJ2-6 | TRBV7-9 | CASSLDLGANVLTF
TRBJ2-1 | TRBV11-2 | CASSFTSGFNNEQFF
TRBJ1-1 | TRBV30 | CAWPSSVGTELNTEAFF
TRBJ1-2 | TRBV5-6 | CASSLGTDFYGYTF
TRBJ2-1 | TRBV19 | CASSIDRGRNEQFF
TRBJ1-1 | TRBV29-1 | CSVEGTEIASGNTEAFF
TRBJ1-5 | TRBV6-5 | CASSPPGQPQHF
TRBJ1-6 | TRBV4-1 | CASSPWTLGGSPLHF
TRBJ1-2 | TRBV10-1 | CASSSGQGAGGYTF
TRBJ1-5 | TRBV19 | CASSVPGGQPQHF
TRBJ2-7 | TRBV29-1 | CSGGTGLSYEQYF
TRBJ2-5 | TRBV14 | CASSQEHGETQYF
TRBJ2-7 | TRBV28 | CASSPTEGGFWEQYF
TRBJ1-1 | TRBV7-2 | CASSLTGRLNTEAFF
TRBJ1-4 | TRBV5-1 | CASSLAPGSATNEKLFF
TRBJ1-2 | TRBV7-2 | CASSLGPGYTF
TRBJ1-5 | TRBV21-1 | CASSVVGQGHQPQHF
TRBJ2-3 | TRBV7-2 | CASSEQGAFTDTQYF
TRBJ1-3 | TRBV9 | CASSPQAGRNTIYF
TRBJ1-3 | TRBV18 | CASSPQGQGVGNTIYF
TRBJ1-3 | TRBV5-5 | CASSLGQSSGNTIYF
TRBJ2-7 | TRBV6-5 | CASSYIPSGPYEQYF
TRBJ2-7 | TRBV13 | CASSLNYLAEQYF
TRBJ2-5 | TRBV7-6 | CASSLEGGRGQETQYF
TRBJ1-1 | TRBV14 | CASSHPTGGNTEAFF
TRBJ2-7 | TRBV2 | CASRRDSFYEQYF
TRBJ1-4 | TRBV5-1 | CASSPRPGGGTNEKLFF
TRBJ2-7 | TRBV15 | CATSRDGGGPYEQYF
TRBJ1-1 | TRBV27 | CASSLDRPWATEAFF
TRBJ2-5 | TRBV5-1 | CASSLSLGLAGLGKETQYF
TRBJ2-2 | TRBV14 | CASSQTGDRGHGELFF
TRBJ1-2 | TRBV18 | CASSPPSFRGPNYGYTF
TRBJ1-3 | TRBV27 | CASSPRTGLGNTIYF
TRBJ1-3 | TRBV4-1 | CASSQGVQGARAGNTIYF
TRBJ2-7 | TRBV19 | CASSKGTGGRRVYEQYF
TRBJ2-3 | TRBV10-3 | CAIEEQGFADTQYF
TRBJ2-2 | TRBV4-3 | CASSPQTHSNTGELFF
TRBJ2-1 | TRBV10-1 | CASRSPGLAGDSYNEQFF
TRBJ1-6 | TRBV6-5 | CASSRQGASSPLHF
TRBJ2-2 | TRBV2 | CASKLPPLNTGELFF
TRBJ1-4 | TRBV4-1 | CASSQGFEKLFF
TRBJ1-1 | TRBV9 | CASSADLRLGEAFF
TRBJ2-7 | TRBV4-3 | CASSQAIPGQGSYEQYF
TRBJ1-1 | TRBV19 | CASSGPAGDTEAFF
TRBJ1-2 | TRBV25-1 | CASSEPGQGIYGYTF
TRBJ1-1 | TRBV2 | CASSTPGQGTNTEAFF
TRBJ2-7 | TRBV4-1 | CASSQVGGTALGEQYF
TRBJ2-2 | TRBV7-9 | CASSLVPSGGGELFF
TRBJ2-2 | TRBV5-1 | CASSFERPPTGELFF
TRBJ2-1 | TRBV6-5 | CALGDSRTNEQFF
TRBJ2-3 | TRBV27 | CASSLLPTKASTDTQYF
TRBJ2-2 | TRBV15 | CATSRVRQGLTGELFF